This record looks at one TCR beta chain sequence and its context. These data come from a study of T cell responses to AZD1222 COVID-19 vaccine. The CDR3 has 14 residues. V shed 7 bases and J 0 bases; nucleotides not matched to a gene: 4. Germline CDR1 is LNHDA and CDR2 is SQIVND (reference sequence). Profiling relied on immunoSEQ multiplex PCR, and the TCRdb table lists in-frame clones only, not all of them. The sample records 100,000 to 120,000 clones, roughly 86% being singletons. The sample here was peripheral blood, taken on day 0 of AZD1222 vaccination. The chain has TRBV19 and TRBJ2-3; TRBD1 matches 7 bases. This receptor was taken from an adult in good health. This CDR3 reads CASTPTGSTDTQYF. CDR3 DNA sequence: TGTGCCAGTACTCCGACAGGGAGCACAGATACGCAGTATTTT.